The clone carrying this TCR beta chain was observed a single time. This record belongs to a study of blood T cell repertoires in COVID-19. The repertoire was sequenced with immunoSEQ multiplex PCR; TCRdb's copy has only in-frame clones and lacks some. The data contain around 450,000 clones, roughly nine tenths of them singletons. The V end was cut by 1 base, the J end by 7 bases, with 14 bases between. The CDR3 totals 15 residues. The germline gives CDR1 SGHAT, CDR2 FQNNGV. The sequenced sample was PBMCs or T cells enriched from blood (not recorded which). The sequence was obtained from a woman aged 18-35 years with acute COVID-19. The rearrangement links TRBV11-2 to TRBJ2-1, with D perhaps TRBD2 (7 bases). The CDR3 DNA is TGTGCCAGCAGCTTAGTACGGGGGGCGGGGAATGAGCAGTTCTTC. Translating gives CASSLVRGAGNEQFF.